A selection of T cell receptor beta chains follows, all from one sample in a study of spatial heterogeneity in lung cancer. Using its own MiXCR run on the 5' RACE reads, TCRdb lists one record per CDR3 protein. Of about 7,400 distinct CDR3 sequences listed, less than 9% are singletons. The sample here was lung tumor tissue, taken at surgery. These TCRs come from a male donor with early-stage non-small cell lung cancer. CDR3s include the opening cysteine and the closing phenylalanine or tryptophan. D genes are given only for firm matches. For some rows the clone size is stated as once, few or many, or as a class when expanded; others skip it.

CDR3nt: TGCAGTGCTAGAGATCAACTCGAGCAGTACTTC
CDR3aa: CSARDQLEQYF
abundance: large
v_gene: TRBV20-1
j_gene: TRBJ2-7
d_gene: -

CDR3nt: TGTGCCAGCAGCTTAGGAGCTAGCGGGGGGAAAGAGACCCAGTACTTC
CDR3aa: CASSLGASGGKETQYF
abundance: many
v_gene: TRBV11-3
j_gene: TRBJ2-5
d_gene: TRBD2

CDR3nt: TGTGCCAGCAGTTTACAGGTGCGGTTGCAGCCCCAGCATTTT
CDR3aa: CASSLQVRLQPQHF
abundance: medium-sized
v_gene: TRBV12-3/TRBV12-4
j_gene: TRBJ1-5
d_gene: -

CDR3nt: TGCGCCAGCAGCCAAGAACAGGGCCTGGGTGGTACGCAGTATTTT
CDR3aa: CASSQEQGLGGTQYF
abundance: medium-sized
v_gene: TRBV4-1
j_gene: TRBJ2-3
d_gene: -

CDR3nt: TGTGCCAGCAGTCGGACAGGGGGCGGCAATGGTGAGCAGTTCTTC
CDR3aa: CASSRTGGGNGEQFF
abundance: few
v_gene: TRBV3-1
j_gene: TRBJ2-1
d_gene: TRBD1

CDR3nt: TGTGCCAGCAGTTACACCCTTCTTGCAGATACGCAGTATTTT
CDR3aa: CASSYTLLADTQYF
abundance: many
v_gene: TRBV6-2/TRBV6-3
j_gene: TRBJ2-3
d_gene: -

CDR3nt: TGTGCCAGCAGCCTATTCGGGACAGGGGTCTTCGAGCAGTACTTC
CDR3aa: CASSLFGTGVFEQYF
abundance: -
v_gene: TRBV5-5
j_gene: TRBJ2-7
d_gene: TRBD1

CDR3nt: TGTGCCAGCAGCTTAGCGGGGTCTAGCGGGAACCAAGAGACCCAGTACTTC
CDR3aa: CASSLAGSSGNQETQYF
abundance: many
v_gene: TRBV7-8
j_gene: TRBJ2-5
d_gene: TRBD2

CDR3nt: TGTGCCATCAGTGAGTCCGAGGGACAGGGTTACTACGAGCAGTACTTC
CDR3aa: CAISESEGQGYYEQYF
abundance: many
v_gene: TRBV10-3
j_gene: TRBJ2-7
d_gene: TRBD1

CDR3nt: TGTGCCAGCAAGGGGGGAAGTGACAATCAGCCCCAGCATTTT
CDR3aa: CASKGGSDNQPQHF
abundance: many
v_gene: TRBV12-3/TRBV12-4
j_gene: TRBJ1-5
d_gene: -

CDR3nt: TGTGCCAGCAATGAAGGGGGTTTTGGAACCTACGAGCAGTACTTC
CDR3aa: CASNEGGFGTYEQYF
abundance: medium-sized
v_gene: TRBV6-2/TRBV6-3
j_gene: TRBJ2-7
d_gene: -

CDR3nt: TGTGCCAGCTCAAGAGGGGGCTCAGATACGCAGTATTTT
CDR3aa: CASSRGGSDTQYF
abundance: many
v_gene: TRBV18
j_gene: TRBJ2-3
d_gene: TRBD1

CDR3nt: TGTGCCAGCAGCTTACTTTCTAGCGGGGGTGCCTACGAGCAGTACTTC
CDR3aa: CASSLLSSGGAYEQYF
abundance: many
v_gene: TRBV7-2
j_gene: TRBJ2-7
d_gene: TRBD2

CDR3nt: TGTGCCAGCAGCTTAGGTGACAGGGAGGTAGAGACCCAGTACTTC
CDR3aa: CASSLGDREVETQYF
abundance: -
v_gene: TRBV11-2
j_gene: TRBJ2-5
d_gene: -

CDR3nt: TGTGCCAGCAGCACCTTTTGGGGTAGCACCGGGGAGCTGTTTTTT
CDR3aa: CASSTFWGSTGELFF
abundance: many
v_gene: TRBV7-8
j_gene: TRBJ2-2
d_gene: -

CDR3nt: TGTGCCTGGGCTAGGAGCGATGAGCAGTTCTTC
CDR3aa: CAWARSDEQFF
abundance: many
v_gene: TRBV30
j_gene: TRBJ2-1
d_gene: -